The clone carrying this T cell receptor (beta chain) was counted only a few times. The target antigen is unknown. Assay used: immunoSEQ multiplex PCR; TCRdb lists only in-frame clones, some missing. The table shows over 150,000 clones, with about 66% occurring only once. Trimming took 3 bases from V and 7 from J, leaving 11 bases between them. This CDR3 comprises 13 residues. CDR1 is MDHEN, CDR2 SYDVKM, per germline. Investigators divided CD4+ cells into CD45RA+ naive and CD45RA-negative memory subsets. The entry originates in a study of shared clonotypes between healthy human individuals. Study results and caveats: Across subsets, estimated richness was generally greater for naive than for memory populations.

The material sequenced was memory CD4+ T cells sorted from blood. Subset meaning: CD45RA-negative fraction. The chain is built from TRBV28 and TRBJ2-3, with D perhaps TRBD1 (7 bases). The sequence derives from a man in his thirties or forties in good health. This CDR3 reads CASSLEGANTQYF. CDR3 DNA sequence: TGTGCCAGCAGTTTGGAGGGGGCGAATACGCAGTATTTT.